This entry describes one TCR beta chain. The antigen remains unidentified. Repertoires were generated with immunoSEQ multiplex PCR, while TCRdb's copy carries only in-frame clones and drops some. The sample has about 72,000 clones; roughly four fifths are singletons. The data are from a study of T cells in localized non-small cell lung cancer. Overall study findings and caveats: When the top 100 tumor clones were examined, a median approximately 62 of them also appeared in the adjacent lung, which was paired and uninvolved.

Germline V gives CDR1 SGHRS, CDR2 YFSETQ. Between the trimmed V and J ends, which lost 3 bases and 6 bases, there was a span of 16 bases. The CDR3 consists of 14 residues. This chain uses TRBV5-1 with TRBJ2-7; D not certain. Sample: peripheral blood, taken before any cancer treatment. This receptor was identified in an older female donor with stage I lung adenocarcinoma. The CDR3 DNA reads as TGCGCCAGCAGCTCTTTTTGGGTTAAAGGCGAGCAGTACTTC. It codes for CASSSFWVKGEQYF. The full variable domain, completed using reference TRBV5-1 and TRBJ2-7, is KAGVTQTPRYLIKTRGQQVTLSCSPISGHRSVSWYQQTPGQGLQFLFEYFSETQRNKGNFPGRFSGRQFSNSRSEMNVSTLELGDSALYLCASSSFWVKGEQYFGPGTRLTVT.